The T cell receptor beta chain described here comes from a study of beta chain features in type 1 diabetes. Study conclusions and caveats: The study found fewer insertions and more deletions at VDJ junctions in type 1 diabetes patients.

This clone was seen only a few times. Antigen: not known. cDNA synthesis used the whole RNA isolate, giving expressed TCRB sequences. Reads from naive, central memory and regulatory T cell samples averaged roughly 3.6 million. Produced via immunoSEQ multiplex PCR; TCRdb's table is partial and in-frame only. The data hold about 620,000 clones, with roughly a sixth observed a single time. A heparinised blood draw that averaged about 100 mL was obtained once from each donor. Germline CDR1 and CDR2: SGHTA and FQGNSA. Trimming stripped 5 bases from V and 6 bases from J, with 7 bases between. This CDR3 is built from 11 residues.

This TCR was recovered from a man aged 18 to 29 in good health. The sequencing input was naive CD4+ T cells from blood. This chain joins TRBV7-2 and TRBJ1-2; D is undetermined. The CDR3 DNA reads as TGTGCCAGCAGCCCCGGGAATGGCTACACCTTC. Its protein product is CASSPGNGYTF.